These T cell receptor beta chains were read from a single sample in a study of T cell repertoires in cytomegalovirus infection. Antigens of these TCRs are unknown. TCRdb called the reads again in MiXCR, with one record for every CDR3 protein. Counted here are roughly 220,000 distinct CDR3 sequences, about 40% occurring once; the ten biggest clones make up approximately 59%. Sample: CD8+ T cells from cultured PBMCs, taken from culture after CMV antigen stimulation. The receptor set was obtained from a human donor in good health (CMV status not recorded). Some clones in this sample may be carry-over from other donors' samples. Both conserved end residues are part of each CDR3. D genes are given only for firm matches. For some rows the clone size is stated as once, few or many, or as a class when expanded; others skip it.

TRBJ1-1 TRBD1 TRBV20-1 few TGCAGTGCTACTCGACAGGGTACTTTGAACACTGAAGCTTTCTTT CSATRQGTLNTEAFF
TRBJ1-2 - TRBV7-8 - TGTGCCAGCAGCCAGGGGCAGATTCTGCTTAAGGATGGCTACACCTTC CASSQGQILLKDGYTF
TRBJ1-1 - TRBV12-3/TRBV12-4 - TGTGCCAGCAGTTTAGTTGGGGCTGAAGCTTTCTTT CASSLVGAEAFF
TRBJ1-5 - TRBV29-1 - TGCAGCGTTGTTGGGGGTGCGGATCAGCCCCAGCATTTT CSVVGGADQPQHF
TRBJ2-1 TRBD2 TRBV7-3 - TGTGCCAGCAGCGTCCCGGGACTAGCGGGAGGGGACAATGAGCAGTTCTTC CASSVPGLAGGDNEQFF
TRBJ2-3 - TRBV11-2 few TGTGCCAGCAGCTTTAATGACGCAGATACGCAGTATTTT CASSFNDADTQYF
TRBJ1-1 - TRBV6-1 few TGTGCCAGCAGTGCGGTATGGGGGCTACAGAACACTGAAGCTTTCTTT CASSAVWGLQNTEAFF
TRBJ1-2 TRBD1 TRBV11-2 few TGTGCCAGCAGCTTACAATCGGGACAGGGCTATGGCTACACCTTC CASSLQSGQGYGYTF
TRBJ2-2 - TRBV27 - TGTGCCAGCAGCCTCCTCGGGACAACGAACACCGGGGAGCTGTTTTTT CASSLLGTTNTGELFF
TRBJ1-1 - TRBV11-2 - TGTGCCAGCAGCAGTAGCCAAAGGGGTCCTGAAGCTTTCTTT CASSSSQRGPEAFF
TRBJ2-7 - TRBV13 - TGTGCCAGCAGCTTAGGGCTCAACTCCTACGAGCAGTACTTC CASSLGLNSYEQYF
TRBJ2-3 - TRBV19 few TGTGCCAGTAGTGTGGGCCCAGATACGCAGTATTTT CASSVGPDTQYF
TRBJ2-1 - TRBV27 - TGTGCCAGCAGTTCCCCAGGTGTTGGGGACAATGAGCAGTTCTTC CASSSPGVGDNEQFF
TRBJ2-1 TRBD2 TRBV28 - TGTGCCAGCAGTCCTAGGGGACTAGCGGGCCCCCCGTACAATGAGCAGTTCTTC CASSPRGLAGPPYNEQFF
TRBJ2-2 - TRBV27 - TGTGCCAGCAGTTTTCTCGAGGACAGTACTAGGTGGACCGGGGAGCTGTTTTTT CASSFLEDSTRWTGELFF
TRBJ2-3 - TRBV7-2 many TGTGCCAGCAGCTTAGTTTGGGTTTCTAGCACAGATACGCAGTATTTT CASSLVWVSSTDTQYF
TRBJ2-1 TRBD2 TRBV7-3 few TGTGCCAGCAGCCTAGGGACTAGCGGGGTCTACAATGAGCAGTTCTTC CASSLGTSGVYNEQFF
TRBJ2-3 - TRBV7-2 few TGTGCCAGCAGCTTAAGGGCTAGGGGGGAGACTAGCACAGATACGCAGTATTTT CASSLRARGETSTDTQYF
TRBJ2-7 TRBD1 TRBV27 - TGTGCCAGCAGTTTAGGTCCAGGGGGCTTCTACGAGCAGTACTTC CASSLGPGGFYEQYF
TRBJ2-1 TRBD2 TRBV28 - TGTGCCAGCAGGATGATCGGGACTAGCGGTAACAATGAGCAGTTCTTC CASRMIGTSGNNEQFF
TRBJ2-7 TRBD1 TRBV7-9 many TGTGCCAGCAGCGTCAGGGGGCGAGAGCAGTACTTC CASSVRGREQYF
TRBJ2-1 TRBD2 TRBV4-1 many TGCGCCAGCAGCCAAAGTCTGGCGGGAGGCATTAATGAGCAGTTCTTC CASSQSLAGGINEQFF
TRBJ2-5 TRBD1 TRBV27 few TGTGCCAGCAGTCATCGACAGGGGGGGGAGACCCAGTACTTC CASSHRQGGETQYF
TRBJ1-1 - TRBV4-1 few TGCGCCAGCAGCCAAGACTCAGGGATGTCCACTGAAGCTTTCTTT CASSQDSGMSTEAFF
TRBJ2-1 - TRBV28 - TGTGCCAGCAGTTTAGGTTTAACTGTGACTATACCAACCCTATACAATGAGTTGCAGTTCTTC CASSLGLTVTIPTLYNELQFF
TRBJ1-5 - TRBV20-1 - TGCAGTGCTAGAGGAGAGGGGTACGGCAATCAGCCCCAGCATTTT CSARGEGYGNQPQHF
TRBJ2-1 TRBD2 TRBV11-2 - TGTGCCAGCAGCTTATTCCCCGGCGGGGGAAGCTCCTACAATGAGCAGTTCTTC CASSLFPGGGSSYNEQFF
TRBJ1-5 - TRBV2 - TGTGCCAGCAGTGAATGGGACGATAGCAATCAGCCCCAGCATTTT CASSEWDDSNQPQHF
TRBJ2-4 - TRBV10-3 few TGTGCCATCAGTGAGACCCAGGGCCGAGAAAACATTCAGTACTTC CAISETQGRENIQYF
TRBJ2-1 TRBD2 TRBV7-6 few TGTGCCAGCACGGGGGGGGGCAGGGGAAGTGAGAATGAGCAGTTCTTC CASTGGGRGSENEQFF
TRBJ2-6 - TRBV5-1 - TGCGCCAGCAGCCCGGTGGTAGCCGGGGCCAACGTCCTGACTTTC CASSPVVAGANVLTF
TRBJ2-5 - TRBV11-2 - TGTGCCAGCAGCTTAGAAACGCTTAAGGGGTACCAAGAGACCCAGTACTTC CASSLETLKGYQETQYF
TRBJ2-3 - TRBV27 - TGTGCCAGCAGTCATCCCGTCAGGGATAGCACAGATACGCAGTATTTT CASSHPVRDSTDTQYF
TRBJ2-3 - TRBV23-1 - TGCGCCATCAACACAGATACGCAGTATTTT CAINTDTQYF
TRBJ2-1 - TRBV20-1 - TGCAGTGCTAAGAGCCCTCTTAGGGGGGAGGCAAATGAGCAGTTCTTC CSAKSPLRGEANEQFF
TRBJ2-3 - TRBV27 few TGTGCCAGCAAGTACGGGGATACGCAGTATTTT CASKYGDTQYF
TRBJ2-1 TRBD2 TRBV4-1 - TGCGCCAGCAGCCAAGTAGCGGGAGGGAATGAGCAGTTCTTC CASSQVAGGNEQFF